Each of the 10 T cell receptor beta chains below was sequenced from the same sample in a study of cytomegalovirus exposure and HLA in healthy donors. TCRdb's table, derived via immunoSEQ multiplex PCR, lists solely in-frame clones and lacks some. The data contain roughly 150,000 clones, about 95% of them seen just once; the ten biggest clones take up about 1.7%. The specimen sequenced was PBMCs. The receptors here all came from a young man in good health and CMV-seropositive.

The chain recombines TRBV29-1 with TRBJ2-1, with a weak D call TRBD2 (6 bases). Trimming took 7 bases from V and 2 from J, leaving 12 bases between them. Germline values: CDR1 SQVTM, CDR2 ANQGSEA. The CDR3 totals 13 residues. DNA for the CDR3: TGCAGCGGGGGGACTGCCGCCTACAATGAGCAGTTCTTC. It is translated as CSGGTAAYNEQFF.

CDR3 sequence: CASSEVDRYTDTQYF. The CDR3 DNA reads TGTGCCAGCAGTGAAGTAGACAGATATACAGATACGCAGTATTTT. The chain has TRBV6-1 and TRBJ2-3; D possibly corresponds to TRBD1 (5 bases). V was clipped by 1 base and J by 3 bases, with 11 bases between them. The length of the CDR3 is 15 residues. Germline-derived CDR1 and CDR2 are MNHNS and SASEGT.

V usage is TRBV5-5 and J usage is TRBJ2-2, with 10 bases aligning to TRBD1. This CDR3 contains 15 residues. V was pared by 6 bases and J by 7 bases, with 9 bases of the junction left unmatched. Germline CDR1 reads SGHKS; CDR2 reads YYEKEE (reference sequence). CDR3 loop: CASNLMDRGNGELFF. For the CDR3, the DNA is TGTGCCAGCAACCTTATGGACAGGGGGAACGGGGAGCTGTTTTTT.

This rearrangement joins TRBV7-2 to TRBJ2-5; D unclear. Germline CDR1 and CDR2: SGHTA and FQGNSA. The CDR3 loop spans 15 amino acids. Trimming took 5 bases from V and 5 from J, leaving 18 bases between them. The CDR3 is CASSPPNRRGETQYF. As DNA, the CDR3 is TGTGCCAGCAGCCCCCCCAATAGGAGAGGCGAGACCCAGTACTTC.

This chain links TRBV28 with TRBJ2-4; possible D gene TRBD2, 6 bases. Trimming removed 1 base at V and 0 bases at J, with 10 bases between. The CDR3 length is 16 residues. CDR1 and CDR2 from the germline V gene are MDHEN and SYDVKM. CDR3 coding DNA: TGTGCCAGCAGTTTATACGGGGGATTAGCCAAAAACATTCAGTACTTC. Its protein is CASSLYGGLAKNIQYF.

The chain has TRBV10-3 and TRBJ2-1; perhaps TRBD2 as D (6 bases). The germline V gene encodes CDR1 ENHRY and CDR2 SYGVKD. This CDR3 is built from 12 residues. V was shortened by 4 bases and J by 9 bases, with 10 bases between the two germline ends. The CDR3, as DNA: TGTGCCATCAGTGGTACGGAGGGTGAGCAGTTCTTC. Protein product: CAISGTEGEQFF.

The chain links TRBV5-4 to TRBJ2-1; D ambiguous. The V gene's germline CDR1 is SGHNT and CDR2 YYREEE (reference sequence). The CDR3 is 12 residues long. V lost 3 bases and J 10 bases, leaving 11 bases between the germline ends. CDR3 in amino acids: CASSSSGREQFF. Written as DNA, the CDR3 is TGTGCCAGCAGCTCCTCTGGTCGGGAGCAGTTCTTC.

The J gene is TRBJ2-1, the V gene TRBV5-4; TRBD2 matches at 16 bases. Germline V CDR1 and CDR2: SGHNT, YYREEE (reference sequence). The CDR3 sequence is 17 residues long. Trimming cost V 5 bases and J 9 bases; bases outside gene matches: 11. CDR3 bases: TGTGCCAGCAGGTTACGGGGACTAGCGGGAGGGAGGATTGAGCAGTTCTTC. Encoded protein: CASRLRGLAGGRIEQFF.

The V and J genes are TRBV6-1 and TRBJ2-7; 11 bases align to TRBD1. CDR1 and CDR2 (germline): MNHNS, SASEGT. CDR3 length: 15 amino acids. V shed 0 bases, J shed 5 bases, and the junction held 3 bases outside the gene matches. CDR3 sequence: CASSEALGQGDEQYF. The CDR3 DNA follows: TGTGCCAGCAGTGAAGCGTTGGGACAGGGGGACGAGCAGTACTTC.

V and J are TRBV27 and TRBJ2-7; 7 bases fit TRBD2. Per germline, CDR1 MNHEY and CDR2 SMNVEV (reference sequence). The junction had 11 bases not matched to a gene; V was cut back by 6 bases and J by 6 bases. The CDR3 spans 14 residues. CDR3 region: CASSSAGVRVEQYF. Here the CDR3 DNA reads TGTGCCAGCAGCTCTGCGGGGGTTCGGGTCGAGCAGTACTTC.